What follows describes a single T cell receptor (beta chain). The target antigen is unknown. The CDR3 contains 15 residues. Per germline, CDR1 MNHEY and CDR2 SMNVEV (reference sequence). Germline trimming cut 5 bases from V and 4 bases from J; bases unmatched to any gene: 8. This sample stems from a study of cytomegalovirus exposure and HLA in healthy donors. The protocol was immunoSEQ multiplex PCR, while the TCRdb copy is restricted to in-frame clones and leaves out a portion. The sample yields about 190,000 clones, 65% to 85% seen once. Study-wide findings and caveats: Among the CMV-associated chains, a few were confirmed in vitro as specific for CMV antigens. The study found most TCR sequences rare, yet found some public TCRs in many donors. Cytomegalovirus status was reportedly diagnosed by the classifier with high specificity and sensitivity. Cytomegalovirus association was assigned to about 150 TCR beta chains.

The sequence was obtained from a woman under 30 in good health and CMV-seropositive. V gene TRBV27 combines with J gene TRBJ2-1; 7 bases map to TRBD2. The sequencing input was PBMCs. The CDR3 here is CASSPTRGDYNEQFF. For the CDR3, the DNA is TGTGCCAGCAGTCCCACTCGGGGGGATTACAATGAGCAGTTCTTC.